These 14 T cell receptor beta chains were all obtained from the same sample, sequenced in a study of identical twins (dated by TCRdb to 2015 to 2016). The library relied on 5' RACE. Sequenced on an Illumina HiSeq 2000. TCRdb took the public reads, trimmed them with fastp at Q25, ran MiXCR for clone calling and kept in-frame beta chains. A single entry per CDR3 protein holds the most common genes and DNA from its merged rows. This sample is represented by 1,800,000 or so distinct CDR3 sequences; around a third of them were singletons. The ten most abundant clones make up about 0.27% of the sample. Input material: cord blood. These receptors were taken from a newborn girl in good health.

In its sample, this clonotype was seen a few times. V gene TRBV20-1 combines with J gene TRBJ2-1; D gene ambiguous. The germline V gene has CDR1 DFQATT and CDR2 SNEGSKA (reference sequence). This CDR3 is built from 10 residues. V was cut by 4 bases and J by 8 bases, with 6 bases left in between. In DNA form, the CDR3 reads TGCAGTGCTAACATCGATGAGCAGTTCTTC. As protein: CSANIDEQFF.

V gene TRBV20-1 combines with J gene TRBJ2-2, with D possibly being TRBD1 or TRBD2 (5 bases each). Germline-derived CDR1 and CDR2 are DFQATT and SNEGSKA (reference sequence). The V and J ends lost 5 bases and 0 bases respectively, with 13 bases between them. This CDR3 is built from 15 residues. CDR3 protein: CSAQPGRSNTGELFF. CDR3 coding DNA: TGCAGTGCTCAACCGGGACGGTCGAACACCGGGGAGCTGTTTTTT.

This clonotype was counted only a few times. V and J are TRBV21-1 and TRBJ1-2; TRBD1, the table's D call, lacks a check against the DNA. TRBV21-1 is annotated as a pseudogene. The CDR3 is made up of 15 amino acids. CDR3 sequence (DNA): TGTGCCGGCAGCAAATTGACAGGGACTAACTATGGCTACACCTTC. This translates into CAGSKLTGTNYGYTF.

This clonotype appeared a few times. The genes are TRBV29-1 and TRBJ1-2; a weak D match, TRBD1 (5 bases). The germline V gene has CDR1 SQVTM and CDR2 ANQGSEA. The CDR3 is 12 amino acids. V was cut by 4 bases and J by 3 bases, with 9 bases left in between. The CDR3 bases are TGCAGCGTTGTCCCCAGGGACTATGGCTACACCTTC. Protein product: CSVVPRDYGYTF.

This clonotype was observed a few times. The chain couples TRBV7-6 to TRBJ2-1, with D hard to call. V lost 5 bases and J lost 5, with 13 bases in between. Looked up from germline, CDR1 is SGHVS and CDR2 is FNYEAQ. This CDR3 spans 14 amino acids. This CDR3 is CASSPLEQNNEQFF. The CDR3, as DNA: TGTGCCAGCAGCCCCCTCGAGCAGAACAATGAGCAGTTCTTC.

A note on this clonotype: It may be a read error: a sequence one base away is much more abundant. The CDR3 loop is CASSFSEQLF. The CDR3 DNA reads as TGTGCCAGCAGCTTTAGTGAGCAGCTCTTC. This rearrangement joins TRBV7-2 to TRBJ2-1; no clear D gene. The CDR3 consists of 10 residues. Germline lookup yields CDR1 SGHTA and CDR2 FQGNSA.

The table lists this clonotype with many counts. The CDR3 bases are TGCAGCGTTGAAGTGAGGCCCCAGTACTTC. Encoded protein: CSVEVRPQYF. The genes are TRBV29-1 and TRBJ2-5; D remains ambiguous. The CDR3 loop spans 10 amino acids. Between the trimmed V and J ends, which lost 1 base and 9 bases, there was a span of 6 bases. CDR1 SQVTM and CDR2 ANQGSEA come from the germline V gene.

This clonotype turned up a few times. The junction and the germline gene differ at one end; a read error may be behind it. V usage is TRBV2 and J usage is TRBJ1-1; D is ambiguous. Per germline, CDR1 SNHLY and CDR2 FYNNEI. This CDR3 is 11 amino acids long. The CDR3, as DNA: TGCGCCAGCCGCTCAGACACTGAAGCTTTCTTT. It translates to CASRSDTEAFF.

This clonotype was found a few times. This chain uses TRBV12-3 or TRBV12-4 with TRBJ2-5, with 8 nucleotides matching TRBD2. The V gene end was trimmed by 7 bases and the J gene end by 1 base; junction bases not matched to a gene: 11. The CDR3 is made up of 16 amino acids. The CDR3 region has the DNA TGTGCCAGCACCCTCCTGGGTAGCGGGGTCCAAGAGACCCAGTACTTC. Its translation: CASTLLGSGVQETQYF.

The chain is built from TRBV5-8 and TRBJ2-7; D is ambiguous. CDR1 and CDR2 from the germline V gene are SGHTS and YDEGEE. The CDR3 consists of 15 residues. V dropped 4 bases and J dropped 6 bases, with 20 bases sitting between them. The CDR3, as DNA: TGTGCCAGCAGCCTGGTCGCGACCTCCTCTCTCGAGCAGTACTTC. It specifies CASSLVATSSLEQYF.

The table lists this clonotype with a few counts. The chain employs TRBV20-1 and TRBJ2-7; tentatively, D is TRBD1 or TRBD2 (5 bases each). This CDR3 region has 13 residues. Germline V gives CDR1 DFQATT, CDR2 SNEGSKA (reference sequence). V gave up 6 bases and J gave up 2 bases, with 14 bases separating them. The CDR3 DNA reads TGCAGTGCAGAAAGGGACCGAACCTACGAGCAGTACTTC. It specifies CSAERDRTYEQYF.

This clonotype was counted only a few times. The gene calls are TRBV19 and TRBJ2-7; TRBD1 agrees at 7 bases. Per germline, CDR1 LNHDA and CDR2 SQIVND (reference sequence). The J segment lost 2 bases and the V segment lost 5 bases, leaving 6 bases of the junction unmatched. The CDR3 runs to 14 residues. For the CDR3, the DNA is TGTGCCAGTAGTTCTTACGGGACAGCCTACGAGCAGTACTTC. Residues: CASSSYGTAYEQYF.

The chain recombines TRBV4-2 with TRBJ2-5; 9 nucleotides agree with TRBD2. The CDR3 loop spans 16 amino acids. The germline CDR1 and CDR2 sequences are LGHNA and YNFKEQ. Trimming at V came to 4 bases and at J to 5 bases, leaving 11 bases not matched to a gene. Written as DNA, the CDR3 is TGTGCCAGCAGCCCCTACAGACTAGCGGAAGGGGAGACCCAGTACTTC. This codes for CASSPYRLAEGETQYF.

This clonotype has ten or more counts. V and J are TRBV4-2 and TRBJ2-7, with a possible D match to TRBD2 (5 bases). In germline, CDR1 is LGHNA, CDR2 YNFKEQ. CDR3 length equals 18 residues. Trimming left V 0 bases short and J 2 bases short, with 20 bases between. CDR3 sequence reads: CASSQDVGSRAVTYEQYF. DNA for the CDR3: TGTGCCAGCAGCCAAGATGTTGGTTCGCGGGCAGTTACCTACGAGCAGTACTTC.